This T cell receptor beta chain was retrieved from a study of blood T cell repertoires in COVID-19. Assay: immunoSEQ multiplex PCR; the TCRdb copy retains only in-frame clones and omits some. This sample has some 250,000 clones, with just under 85% found just once. Germline CDR1 is SGHTA and CDR2 is FQGTGA. CDR3 size: 16 residues. Trimming took 2 bases from V and 6 from J; bases not matched to a gene: 7. This receptor was identified in a man between 35 and 55 years old who had recovered from COVID-19. The gene calls are TRBV7-3 and TRBJ2-7; 13 bases are a match to TRBD2. The specimen was PBMCs or T cells enriched from blood (not recorded which). The CDR3, as DNA: TGTGCCAGCAGCTTACACGGGACTAGCGGGACGCGCGAGCAGTACTTC. Translating gives CASSLHGTSGTREQYF.